Following are 16 T cell receptor beta chains from one sample sequenced in a study of blood T cells in healthy people across ages. The authors ran a second PCR of about 7 to 11 cycles using a sample-barcoded 5' primer and a J-beta primer mix. TCRdb reprocessed the 5' RACE reads via MiXCR and lists one record per CDR3 protein. This sample has 700,000 or so distinct CDR3 sequences; 40% to 45% occur once, and the top ten carry 25% to 35%. The sample consisted of blood. All receptors come from an elderly man in good health.

This clonotype was detected only a few times. The rearrangement links TRBV7-2 to TRBJ1-2; 8 bases match TRBD1. Per germline, CDR1 SGHTA and CDR2 FQGNSA. Trimming cost V 6 bases and J 5 bases; bases outside gene matches: 11. CDR3 length equals 15 residues. CDR3 bases: TGTGCCAGCAGACCTACCGGACAGGGAGGATATGGCTACACCTTC. Translating it yields CASRPTGQGGYGYTF.

The chain has TRBV19 and TRBJ1-1, with D possibly being TRBD1 (6 bases). Between the trimmed V and J ends, which lost 6 bases and 1 base, there was a span of 18 bases. The CDR3 runs to 16 residues. Germline V gives CDR1 LNHDA, CDR2 SQIVND (reference sequence). The CDR3 coding sequence is TGTGCCAGTAGGACCCTGGACAGCCCGGAGAACACTGAAGCTTTCTTT. It codes for CASRTLDSPENTEAFF.

This clonotype was detected a few times. The CDR3 spells CASSETGGGRAYNEQFF. CDR3 in DNA: TGTGCCAGCAGTGAAACGGGGGGCGGGAGGGCCTACAATGAGCAGTTCTTC. The genes are TRBV2 and TRBJ2-1, with 9 nucleotides matching TRBD2. CDR3 size: 17 residues. Germline V gene sequence: CDR1 SNHLY, CDR2 FYNNEI. With 2 bases clipped from V and 2 bases from J, the junction kept 7 bases outside the gene matches.

This clonotype turned up a few times. The chain uses TRBV6-2 or TRBV6-3 and TRBJ1-2; D remains unclear. This CDR3 spans 14 amino acids. Germline assignment: CDR1 MNHEY and CDR2 SVGEGT. Trimming left V 2 bases short and J 8 bases short, with 15 bases between. CDR3 in DNA: TGTGCCAGCAGTTACGGACCCGAGAGGTTCGGCTACACCTTC. It yields the protein CASSYGPERFGYTF.

This rearrangement joins TRBV7-9 to TRBJ1-2; tentative D call: TRBD1 (6 bases). This CDR3 has 15 residues. V lost 5 bases to trimming and J lost 4 bases, with 17 bases between them. Germline-derived CDR1 and CDR2 are SEHNR and FQNEAQ (reference sequence). This chain's CDR3 is CASSGRAQGPYGYTF. DNA for the CDR3: TGTGCCAGCAGCGGACGCGCACAGGGCCCCTATGGCTACACCTTC. Looking up the rest from reference TRBV7-9 and TRBJ1-2 gives the full variable domain: DTGVSQNPRHKITKRGQNVTFRCDPISEHNRLYWYRQTLGQGPEFLTYFQNEAQLEKSRLLSDRFSAERPKGSFSTLEIQRTEQGDSAMYLCASSGRAQGPYGYTFGSGTRLTVV.

About this clonotype itself: At one boundary the junction diverges from the germline segment, which might be a read error. The rearrangement links TRBV3-1 to TRBJ1-5, with D perhaps TRBD1 (6 bases). The CDR3 loop spans 16 amino acids. Germline CDR1 and CDR2: LGHDT and YNNKEL (reference sequence). CDR3 sequence reads: CASTQSVGTSNQPQHF. The CDR3 DNA is TGTGCCAGCACCCAATCTGTCGGGACATCTAATCAGCCCCAGCATTTT.

This clonotype came up many times. The CDR3 DNA sequence: TGCGCCAGTTCCCCGGGACTAGCGGGGGGGGCCTACAATGAGCAGTTCTTC. Translated, it gives CASSPGLAGGAYNEQFF. The genes are TRBV5-1 and TRBJ2-1, with TRBD2 matching over 16 bases. V shed 8 bases and J 2 bases; nucleotides not matched to a gene: 7. Germline V lookup: CDR1 SGHRS, CDR2 YFSETQ. The CDR3 extends over 17 amino acids.

The V and J genes are TRBV6-1 and TRBJ2-3, with unresolved D. Germline assignment: CDR1 MNHNS and CDR2 SASEGT. The ends were cut back, 2 bases at V and 7 bases at J, with 10 bases in the middle. This CDR3 has 13 amino acids. CDR3: CASSEPPSNTQYF. As DNA, the CDR3 is TGTGCCAGCAGTGAACCCCCGAGTAATACGCAGTATTTT.

The rearrangement uses TRBV5-1 and TRBJ2-7; 7 positions agree with TRBD1. The V gene's germline CDR1 is SGHRS and CDR2 YFSETQ. Unmatched junction bases numbered 5, after V lost 0 bases and J lost 2 bases. CDR3 length equals 15 residues. The CDR3 spells CASSLDRTGPYEQYF. For the CDR3, the DNA is TGCGCCAGCAGCTTGGACCGGACAGGACCCTACGAGCAGTACTTC.

The chain links TRBV28 to TRBJ2-2; possible D gene TRBD2, 6 bases. The germline V gene encodes CDR1 MDHEN and CDR2 SYDVKM. The CDR3 covers 15 residues. V lost 3 bases to trimming and J lost 4 bases, with 12 bases between them. The CDR3, as DNA: TGTGCCAGCAGTTTGGAGGGATGGGTCACCGGGGAGCTGTTTTTT. As protein: CASSLEGWVTGELFF.

This rearrangement joins TRBV9 to TRBJ2-3; TRBD1 might be the D (6 bases). CDR1 is SGDLS, CDR2 YYNGEE, per germline. The V end was cut by 1 base, the J end by 1 base, with 10 bases between. This CDR3 region has 15 residues. CDR3 protein: CASSVLEGGTDTQYF. The CDR3 DNA follows: TGTGCCAGCAGCGTACTAGAGGGGGGCACAGATACGCAGTATTTT.

This clonotype occurred once. Relative to the germline gene, one junction end is altered; a read error may explain this. The V and J genes are TRBV6-5 and TRBJ2-7, with 11 bases identical to TRBD2. The CDR3 has 15 amino acids. CDR1 and CDR2 (germline): MNHEY, SVGAGI. For the CDR3, the DNA is TGTGTCAGCAGTTACCAACTAGCGGGAGCTTACGAGCAGTACTTC. It specifies CVSSYQLAGAYEQYF.

J is TRBJ2-5 and V is TRBV7-2, with 10 bases identical to TRBD2. The CDR3 has 16 amino acids. The J segment lost 4 bases and the V segment lost 0 bases, leaving 5 bases of the junction unmatched. Germline loops: CDR1 SGHTA, CDR2 FQGNSA. The CDR3 loop is CASSLATAGGPETQYF. DNA of the CDR3: TGTGCCAGCAGCTTAGCAACAGCGGGAGGGCCAGAGACCCAGTACTTC.

V and J are TRBV7-8 and TRBJ2-7; the D gene is possibly TRBD1 (5 bases). Trimming removed 0 bases from V and 5 bases from J, with 11 bases in between. The CDR3 sequence is 14 residues long. CDR1 is SGHVS, CDR2 FQNEAQ, per germline. The CDR3 here is CASSLAQDINEQYF. As DNA, the CDR3 is TGTGCCAGCAGCTTAGCGCAGGACATTAACGAGCAGTACTTC.

The V gene is TRBV6-5, the J gene TRBJ2-7; weak D call: TRBD2 (5 bases). Germline CDR1 reads MNHEY; CDR2 reads SVGAGI. This CDR3 comprises 16 residues. Trimming shortened V by 2 bases and J by 1 base, and 15 bases separated the two germline ends. The CDR3 sequence is CASSYRAGGVSYEQYF. The CDR3 nucleotides read TGTGCCAGCAGTTACCGGGCGGGTGGGGTTTCCTACGAGCAGTACTTC.

The DNA for the CDR3 is TGTGCCAGCAGCAATGAACAGGGCGGGAACGTCAATGAGCAGTACTTC. It translates to CASSNEQGGNVNEQYF. The chain employs TRBV13 and TRBJ2-7; D possibly uses TRBD1 or TRBD2 (6 bases each). Trimming stripped 5 bases from V and 7 bases from J, with 24 bases between. The CDR3 is 16 residues long. Germline loops: CDR1 PRHDT, CDR2 FYEKMQ (reference sequence).